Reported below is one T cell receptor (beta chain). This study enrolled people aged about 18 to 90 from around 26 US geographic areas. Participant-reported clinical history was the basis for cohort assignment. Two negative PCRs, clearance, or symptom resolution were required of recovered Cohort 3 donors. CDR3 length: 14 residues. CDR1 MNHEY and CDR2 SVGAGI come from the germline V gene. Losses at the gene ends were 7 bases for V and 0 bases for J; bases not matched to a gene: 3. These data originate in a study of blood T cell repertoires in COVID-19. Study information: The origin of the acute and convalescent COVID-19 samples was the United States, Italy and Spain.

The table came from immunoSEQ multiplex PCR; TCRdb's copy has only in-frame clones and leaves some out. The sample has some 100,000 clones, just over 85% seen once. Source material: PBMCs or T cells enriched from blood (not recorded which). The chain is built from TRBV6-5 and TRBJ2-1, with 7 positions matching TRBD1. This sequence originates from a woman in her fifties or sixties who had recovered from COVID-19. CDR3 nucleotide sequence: TGTGCCAGCATGACAGGGAGCTCCTACAATGAGCAGTTCTTC. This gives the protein CASMTGSSYNEQFF.